The following is a T cell receptor (beta chain) sequence with its context. The antigen is unknown. It was with 60 Vbeta and 13 Jbeta primers that the PCR ran. Sequencing was performed with immunoSEQ multiplex PCR; in TCRdb, only in-frame clones are kept and a portion is missing. The table includes hundreds of thousands of clones, 83% detected once. These data originate in a study of cytomegalovirus exposure and HLA in healthy donors. Findings of the study overall: It was confirmed in vitro that a few of the CMV-associated chains were specific for CMV antigens. The HLA-A and HLA-B alleles of most subjects were reportedly predicted accurately from TCR beta sequences.

The receptor was isolated from a girl aged 5 to 17 in good health and CMV-seronegative. The sample consisted of PBMCs.

CDR3 sequence reads: CASSSGQARTGELFF. CDR3 in DNA: TGTGCCAGCAGCTCGGGACAGGCGAGGACCGGGGAGCTGTTTTTT. The chain combines TRBV28 with TRBJ2-2; 8 nucleotides line up with TRBD1. The CDR3 length is 15 residues. Germline V gene sequence: CDR1 MDHEN, CDR2 SYDVKM. The ends lost 6 bases at V and 5 bases at J; junction bases unmatched: 8.